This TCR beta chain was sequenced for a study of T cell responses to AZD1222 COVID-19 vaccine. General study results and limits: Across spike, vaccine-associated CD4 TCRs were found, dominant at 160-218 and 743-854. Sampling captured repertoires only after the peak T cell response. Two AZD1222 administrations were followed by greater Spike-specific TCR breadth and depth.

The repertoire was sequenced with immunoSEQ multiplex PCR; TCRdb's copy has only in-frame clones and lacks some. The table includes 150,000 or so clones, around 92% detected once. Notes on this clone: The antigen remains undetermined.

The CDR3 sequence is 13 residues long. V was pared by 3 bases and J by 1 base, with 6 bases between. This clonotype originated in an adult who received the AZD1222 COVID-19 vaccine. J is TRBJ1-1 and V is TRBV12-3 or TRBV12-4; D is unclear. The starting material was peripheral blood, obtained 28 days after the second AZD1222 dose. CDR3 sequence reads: CASSFSQNTEAFF. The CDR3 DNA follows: TGTGCCAGCAGTTTCAGTCAGAACACTGAAGCTTTCTTT.